What follows describes a single T cell receptor beta chain. Antigen specificity is unknown. The germline V gene encodes CDR1 GTSNPN and CDR2 SVGIG (reference sequence). V lost 2 bases to trimming and J lost 0 bases, with 10 bases between them. The CDR3 totals 14 residues. These data are taken from a study of vaccination and CD4 T cells after COVID-19. The treatment here: approximately 9-day PBMC culture with coronavirus spike peptide pools or control peptides (ViraFEST assay). The Oncomine TCR Beta short-read assay was applied to DNA of cultured CD4+ T cells. TCRdb ran MiXCR on the PCR reads and lists one entry per CDR3 protein. This sample yields over 10,000 distinct CDR3 sequences, of which about two thirds are seen a single time; about an eighth belongs to the top ten.

Sequencing used CD4+ T cells from blood, cultured in vitro. The sequence derives from a human donor who had recovered from COVID-19. This sequence joins TRBV30 and TRBJ1-2; D gene unclear. CDR3 in amino acids: CAWSQTPANYGYTF. The CDR3 DNA sequence: TGTGCCTGGAGTCAGACACCAGCTAACTATGGCTACACCTTC.